Below, 3 T cell receptor beta chains from the same sample are listed, as sequenced in a study of blood T cell repertoires in COVID-19. TCRdb's copy holds only in-frame clones and misses some; the assay was immunoSEQ multiplex PCR. The sample yields a few hundred thousand clones, roughly 90% seen once. Material: PBMCs or T cells enriched from blood (not recorded which). All receptors derive from a woman in her thirties or forties who had recovered from COVID-19.

V and J are TRBV7-8 and TRBJ2-7; 7 bases agree with TRBD2. The CDR3 has 18 residues. V lost 5 bases to trimming and J lost 0 bases; unmatched junction nucleotides: 16. The germline CDR1 and CDR2 sequences are SGHVS and FQNEAQ. In nucleotides, the CDR3 is TGTGCCAGCAGCCCGGGAGGTCGTCGGTTAAATTACTCCTACGAGCAGTACTTC. As protein: CASSPGGRRLNYSYEQYF. The full variable domain, with the rest looked up from reference TRBV7-8 and TRBJ2-7, is GAGVSQSPRYKVAKRGQDVALRCDPISGHVSLFWYQQALGQGPEFLTYFQNEAQLDKSGLPSDRFFAERPEGSVSTLKIQRTQQEDSAVYLCASSPGGRRLNYSYEQYFGPGTRLTVT.

The chain couples TRBV13 to TRBJ2-1; D is unclear. The CDR3 covers 16 residues. CDR1 and CDR2 (germline): PRHDT, FYEKMQ (reference sequence). The V gene lost 2 bases and the J gene lost 10 bases, with 21 bases spanning the gap. This CDR3 is CASSLSLAVAHWEQFF. The CDR3 region has the DNA TGTGCCAGCAGCTTAAGTTTGGCGGTAGCTCACTGGGAGCAGTTCTTC.

V usage is TRBV12-3 or TRBV12-4 and J usage is TRBJ1-2, with unresolved D. This CDR3 has 13 residues. The V gene lost 1 base and the J gene lost 4 bases, with 7 bases spanning the gap. CDR3 loop: CASSLGVGYGYTF. The CDR3, as DNA: TGTGCCAGCAGTTTAGGAGTCGGCTATGGCTACACCTTC.